These 12 T cell receptor beta chains share one sample of origin, sequenced in a study of blood T cell repertoires in COVID-19. Here immunoSEQ multiplex PCR was the method, and the copy in TCRdb shows in-frame clones only, minus some. The table records 290,000 or so clones, nearly 90% of them present only once. Material: PBMCs or T cells enriched from blood (not recorded which). These receptors originate from a woman younger than 30 with acute COVID-19.

As for this clone: A junction boundary mismatches the germline segment, possibly from a read error. This chain uses TRBV3-1 (or the pseudogene TRBV3-2) with TRBJ1-6; D remains unclear. This CDR3 is 8 amino acids long. Germline V gene lookup returns CDR1 LGHDT and CDR2 YNNKEL (reference sequence). For the CDR3, the DNA is TGTGCCAGCAGCCAAGATCAGTTT. Its translation: CASSQDQF.

V gene TRBV11-2 combines with J gene TRBJ1-1, with D hard to call. Trimming removed 5 bases at V and 1 base at J, with 11 bases between. The CDR3 loop spans 14 amino acids. Germline V gene lookup returns CDR1 SGHAT and CDR2 FQNNGV. The CDR3 sequence is CASSASLKNTEAFF. DNA of the CDR3: TGTGCCAGCAGCGCGAGTCTGAAGAACACTGAAGCTTTCTTT.

The chain employs TRBV19 and TRBJ1-5; D uncertain. This CDR3 is 15 amino acids long. Germline lookup yields CDR1 LNHDA and CDR2 SQIVND (reference sequence). V was clipped by 1 base and J by 0 bases, with 7 bases between them. Written as DNA, the CDR3 is TGTGCCAGTAGTATAGTAGTATATAGCAATCAGCCCCAGCATTTT. This codes for CASSIVVYSNQPQHF.

The chain is built from TRBV4-1 and TRBJ1-2; D not certain. Per germline, CDR1 MGHRA and CDR2 YSYEKL. The CDR3 contains 16 residues. V was shortened by 0 bases and J by 0 bases, with 11 bases between the two germline ends. CDR3 sequence reads: CASSQDPETANYGYTF. CDR3 DNA: TGCGCCAGCAGCCAAGATCCCGAAACAGCTAACTATGGCTACACCTTC.

This clone was detected once. The V call is TRBV29-1, the J call TRBJ2-2; tentatively, D is TRBD2 (6 bases). The CDR3 is 13 amino acids. Germline V gene data show CDR1 as SQVTM and CDR2 as ANQGSEA. Trimming left V 4 bases short and J 6 bases short, with 12 bases between. The CDR3 reads CSVAGREAGELFF. In DNA form, the CDR3 reads TGCAGCGTTGCGGGCAGGGAGGCCGGGGAGCTGTTTTTT.

V gene TRBV27 combines with J gene TRBJ2-5; 7 bases are shared with TRBD2. Germline V gene sequence: CDR1 MNHEY, CDR2 SMNVEV (reference sequence). Germline trimming cut 5 bases from V and 2 bases from J; bases unmatched to any gene: 8. CDR3 size: 15 residues. The CDR3 bases are TGTGCCAGCAGTGCTATAGCGGGTAGACAAGAGACCCAGTACTTC. This encodes CASSAIAGRQETQYF.

This clone was counted a single time. V usage is TRBV7-6 and J usage is TRBJ2-5; TRBD1 agrees at 8 bases. The V and J ends lost 1 base and 1 base, in that order; junction bases with no gene match: 11. Germline CDR1 is SGHVS and CDR2 is FNYEAQ. The length of the CDR3 is 18 residues. The CDR3 DNA reads TGTGCCAGCAGCTTAGTAGGGGCAGGGGGCACTACCCAAGAGACCCAGTACTTC. Encoded protein: CASSLVGAGGTTQETQYF.

This rearrangement joins TRBV28 to TRBJ1-6, with D perhaps TRBD1 (6 bases). The germline V and J ends were trimmed by 2 bases and 6 bases, with 14 bases remaining between them. This CDR3 is 16 amino acids long. CDR1 and CDR2 from the germline V gene are MDHEN and SYDVKM. The CDR3 sequence is CASSLGRGAPNSPLHF. The CDR3 nucleotides are TGTGCCAGCAGTTTAGGTCGGGGGGCCCCTAATTCACCCCTCCACTTT.

The chain joins TRBV27 to TRBJ2-7, with TRBD1 matching over 7 bases. Trimming cost V 6 bases and J 3 bases; bases outside gene matches: 2. The germline CDR1 and CDR2 sequences are MNHEY and SMNVEV (reference sequence). The CDR3 is 12 amino acids. The CDR3 coding sequence is TGTGCCAGCAGGCAGGGGGTCTACGAGCAGTACTTC. Residues: CASRQGVYEQYF.

The CDR3 loop reads CSVDEGNTEAFF. The CDR3 DNA reads as TGCAGCGTTGATGAGGGCAACACTGAAGCTTTCTTT. J is TRBJ1-1 and V is TRBV29-1, with D unresolved. The CDR3 loop spans 12 amino acids. Trimming shortened V by 3 bases and J by 2 bases, and 7 bases separated the two germline ends. Germline V gives CDR1 SQVTM, CDR2 ANQGSEA. Variable domain in full (rest from reference TRBV29-1 and TRBJ1-1): SAVISQKPSRDICQRGTSLTIQCQVDSQVTMMFWYRQQPGQSLTLIATANQGSEATYESGFVIDKFPISRPNLTFSTLTVSNMSPEDSSIYLCSVDEGNTEAFFGQGTRLTVV.

Comment on this clone: Other DNA sequences in the sample encode the same CDR3. The chain employs TRBV28 and TRBJ2-7; a possible D gene is TRBD1 (5 bases). The CDR3 is 13 residues long. The V end was cut by 2 bases, the J end by 1 base, with 6 bases between. Germline values: CDR1 MDHEN, CDR2 SYDVKM. For the CDR3, the DNA is TGTGCCAGCAGTTTACAGGGTTCCTACGAGCAGTACTTC. As protein: CASSLQGSYEQYF. Complete variable domain (other parts from reference TRBV28 and TRBJ2-7): DVKVTQSSRYLVKRTGEKVFLECVQDMDHENMFWYRQDPGLGLRLIYFSYDVKMKEKGDIPEGYSVSREKKERFSLILESASTNQTSMYLCASSLQGSYEQYFGPGTRLTVT.

V is TRBV3-1 (or the pseudogene TRBV3-2) and J is TRBJ1-2; possible D gene TRBD1, 6 bases. CDR3 length equals 17 residues. Trimming took off 2 bases at V and 2 bases at J, with 18 bases between the two ends. Per germline, CDR1 LGHDT and CDR2 YNNKEL (reference sequence). The CDR3 DNA follows: TGTGCCAGCAGCCAATGGGTTTTAGGGACACCCAACTATGGCTACACCTTC. It codes for CASSQWVLGTPNYGYTF.